This TCR beta chain stems from a study of OX40 agonist ivuxolimab in advanced cancers. Study summary: Enrollees could have had prior anti-PD-1, anti-PD-L1 or anti-CTLA-4 therapy, which about 42% had received. Findings and limits, study-wide: Certain nonresponders additionally had low normalized T-cell clonal expansion.

Worth noting for this clone: The antigen is unknown.

The table came from immunoSEQ multiplex PCR; TCRdb's copy has only in-frame clones and leaves some out. The table shows around 40,000 clones, with approximately 80% occurring only once. CDR3 length: 15 amino acids. After removal of 5 bases from V and 7 bases from J, the junction contained 10 bases not matched to a gene. CDR1 and CDR2 (germline): SGHTA, FQGNSA. The TCR comes from an adult with an advanced solid tumor such as melanoma, head and neck, liver or kidney cancer. This chain uses TRBV7-2 with TRBJ1-1; TRBD1 aligns across 10 bases. The sample in question was CD4+ or CD8+ T cells sorted from blood, obtained in a trial of the OX40 agonist ivuxolimab. CDR3 DNA: TGTGCCAGCAGCATCCGGACAGGGGGAGAACGTGAAGCTTTCTTT. This translates into CASSIRTGGEREAFF.